This T cell receptor (beta chain) was captured in a study of lymphopenia after photon versus proton radiotherapy. Repertoires were generated with immunoSEQ multiplex PCR, while TCRdb's copy carries only in-frame clones and drops some. The sample records roughly 53,000 clones, about 86% being singletons. Overall study findings and caveats: Survival link was tested only in deceased patients; proton benefit remains a possibility. Oligoclonal CD8+ Temra expansion after nadir drove photon patients' diversity drop. In patients who died, overall survival fell as post-nadir TCR diversity dropped more. Relative stability marked proton patients; photon patients lost diversity and naive cells.

Regarding this clone: Antigen unknown.

The CDR3 is 13 amino acids. The germline gives CDR1 MDHEN, CDR2 SYDVKM. V was cut by 4 bases and J by 4 bases, with 10 bases left in between. The sample here was peripheral blood, taken from a patient treated with photon-based radiotherapy. V is TRBV28 and J is TRBJ1-2, with TRBD1 as a possible D gene (6 bases). This receptor was obtained from a man aged 45 to 65 with gastric cancer. The CDR3 spells CASSYRAPYGYTF. The DNA of the CDR3 is TGTGCCAGCAGTTACAGGGCCCCCTATGGCTACACCTTC.